One sample yielded the 16 T cell receptor beta chains listed below, sequenced in a study of T cell repertoires in cytomegalovirus infection. TCRdb analysed the reads with MiXCR anew, one entry per CDR3 protein. The repertoire consists of about 240,000 distinct CDR3 sequences, with approximately 7% occurring once and the leading ten covering 6.5%. The sample consisted of PBMCs. These receptors all come from a human donor in good health (CMV status not recorded). Some clones in this sample may be carry-over from other donors' samples.

Many counts were recorded for this clonotype. CDR3 in amino acids: CASSYGPIPLEAFF. CDR3 in DNA: TGTGCCAGCAGTTACGGTCCCATCCCTCTGGAAGCTTTCTTT. This chain joins TRBV6-2 or TRBV6-3 and TRBJ1-1; no firm D call. This CDR3 is built from 14 residues. The V gene lost 2 bases and the J gene lost 8 bases, with 15 bases spanning the gap. Per the germline V gene, CDR1 is MNHEY and CDR2 is SVGEGT.

The sample holds many counts of this clonotype. The rearrangement uses TRBV18 and TRBJ1-5; D perhaps matches TRBD1 (5 bases). Trimming pared 4 bases from V and 3 bases from J, leaving 13 bases between. Germline CDR1 and CDR2: KGHSH and LQKENI. The CDR3 is 15 residues long. CDR3 DNA: TGTGCCAGCTCACGGGAGGGCAGGGCCAATCAGCCCCAGCATTTT. Translation: CASSREGRANQPQHF.

The table lists this clonotype with a count of one. The chain employs TRBV20-1 and TRBJ1-2; 7 bases match TRBD1. The CDR3 has 13 residues. Trimming took 3 bases from V and 4 from J; bases not matched to a gene: 5. Germline V lookup: CDR1 DFQATT, CDR2 SNEGSKA (reference sequence). CDR3 region: CSARTGSGYGYTF. DNA for the CDR3: TGCAGTGCTAGGACAGGGAGTGGCTATGGCTACACCTTC.

This clonotype has ten or more counts. The chain couples TRBV7-2 to TRBJ1-3; D not certain. This CDR3 spans 14 amino acids. Trimming removed 1 base at V and 5 bases at J, with 9 bases between. Germline lookup yields CDR1 SGHTA and CDR2 FQGNSA. CDR3 protein: CASSLGAERNTIYF. The DNA of the CDR3 is TGTGCCAGCAGCTTAGGGGCAGAGAGAAACACCATATATTTT.

This clonotype was counted only a few times. J is TRBJ2-7 and V is TRBV20-1, with TRBD2 matching 10 bases. V dropped 5 bases and J dropped 6; count of bases not matched to a gene: 10. CDR3 length: 14 residues. Germline CDR1 is DFQATT and CDR2 is SNEGSKA (reference sequence). CDR3 in DNA: TGCAGTGCTCCTTTAGCGGGGGGCCCCCGCGAGCAGTACTTC. Its translation is CSAPLAGGPREQYF.

This clonotype showed up many times. The rearrangement links TRBV6-2 or TRBV6-3 to TRBJ2-5, with 12 positions matching TRBD2. Per the germline V gene, CDR1 is MNHEY and CDR2 is SVGEGT. V dropped 4 bases and J dropped 7; count of bases not matched to a gene: 10. This CDR3 has 16 amino acids. The CDR3 sequence: CASSFPSGGAFVTQYF. The CDR3 DNA sequence: TGTGCCAGCAGTTTTCCTAGCGGGGGGGCCTTTGTGACCCAGTACTTC.

This clonotype appeared many times. J is TRBJ1-2 and V is TRBV7-6, with a possible D match to TRBD1 (5 bases). Trimming stripped 5 bases from V and 7 bases from J, with 14 bases between. CDR1 SGHVS and CDR2 FNYEAQ come from the germline V gene. This CDR3 spans 13 amino acids. CDR3 protein: CASSPRLGTGYTF. In DNA form, the CDR3 reads TGTGCCAGCAGCCCGCGGTTAGGGACTGGCTACACCTTC. The full variable domain, its missing parts supplied by reference TRBV7-6 and TRBJ1-2, is GAGVSQSPRYKVTKRGQDVALRCDPISGHVSLYWYRQALGQGPEFLTYFNYEAQQDKSGLPNDRFSAERPEGSISTLTIQRTEQRDSAMYRCASSPRLGTGYTFGSGTRLTVV.

This clonotype came up many times. This chain links TRBV7-2 with TRBJ2-4; 7 bases align to TRBD1. Germline trimming cut 5 bases from V and 4 bases from J; bases unmatched to any gene: 2. The germline V gene has CDR1 SGHTA and CDR2 FQGNSA. This CDR3 is built from 13 residues. As DNA, the CDR3 is TGTGCCAGCAGCCCGACAGGGAAAAACATTCAGTACTTC. This sequence encodes CASSPTGKNIQYF.

This clonotype was recorded at least ten times. V gene TRBV7-9 combines with J gene TRBJ2-4; D is possibly TRBD1 (7 bases). V was clipped by 4 bases and J by 8 bases, with 12 bases between them. CDR3 size: 13 residues. CDR1 is SEHNR and CDR2 is FQNEAQ in the germline V gene (reference sequence). The CDR3: CASSSRGADIQYF. The CDR3 DNA follows: TGTGCCAGCAGCTCCAGGGGGGCTGACATTCAGTACTTC.

This clonotype was counted at least ten times. CDR3 nucleotide sequence: TGTGCCAGCAGCTCCTCCGGGACGGTAGTTCCTTACGGCTACACCTTC. Translated: CASSSSGTVVPYGYTF. This sequence joins TRBV7-2 and TRBJ1-2; TRBD1 is a possible D gene (5 bases). Trimming shortened V by 4 bases and J by 8 bases, and 23 bases separated the two germline ends. In germline, CDR1 is SGHTA, CDR2 FQGNSA. The CDR3 length is 16 residues.

This clonotype was recorded at least ten times. The chain is built from TRBV7-9 and TRBJ1-1; weak D call: TRBD1 (6 bases). The CDR3 consists of 14 residues. The V end was cut by 4 bases, the J end by 5 bases, with 14 bases between. Germline CDR1 and CDR2: SEHNR and FQNEAQ (reference sequence). The CDR3 DNA sequence: TGTGCCAGCAGCTCCGGGGGCGCATGGACTGAAGCTTTCTTT. It yields the protein CASSSGGAWTEAFF.

This clonotype was observed many times. The V gene is TRBV10-3, the J gene TRBJ2-7; TRBD1 is a possible D gene (7 bases). V lost 10 bases, J lost 3 bases, and 19 bases lay in between. Germline CDR1 ENHRY, CDR2 SYGVKD. This CDR3 has 14 amino acids. In nucleotides, the CDR3 is TGTGCCACCGGAGAGGAGGGGGCAAGCTACGAGCAGTACTTC. It is translated as CATGEEGASYEQYF.

About this clonotype: It may be a read error: a sequence one base away is much more abundant. The rearrangement joins TRBV14 to TRBJ2-7, with 7 bases identical to TRBD1. Germline V gives CDR1 SGHDN, CDR2 FVKESK. The CDR3 loop spans 14 amino acids. The CDR3 sequence is CASSRRDSTYERYF. The CDR3 DNA reads as TGTGCCAGCAGCCGCCGGGACAGTACCTACGAGCGGTACTTC.

This clonotype was observed at least ten times. The J gene is TRBJ2-5, the V gene TRBV7-2; 9 positions agree with TRBD2. V was clipped by 5 bases and J by 2 bases; unmatched bases: 9. The V gene's germline CDR1 is SGHTA and CDR2 FQGNSA. The CDR3 runs 16 residues. In DNA, the CDR3 is TGTGCCAGCAGCATAGATAGCGGGGGCCTACAAGAGACCCAGTACTTC. It codes for CASSIDSGGLQETQYF.

This clonotype was counted at least ten times. V gene TRBV7-2 combines with J gene TRBJ2-3; no reliable D call. The germline gives CDR1 SGHTA, CDR2 FQGNSA. The CDR3 consists of 16 residues. V was trimmed by 5 bases and J by 0 bases, leaving 15 bases between them. CDR3: CASSPRWSPSTDTQYF. The CDR3 DNA reads TGTGCCAGCAGCCCTCGTTGGTCGCCCAGCACAGATACGCAGTATTTT.

This clonotype was counted many times. The CDR3 loop reads CASRGQGRETQYF. In DNA, the CDR3 is TGTGCCAGCAGGGGACAGGGCCGAGAGACCCAGTACTTC. The rearrangement uses TRBV11-2 and TRBJ2-5, with 9 nucleotides matching TRBD1. The V gene's germline CDR1 is SGHAT and CDR2 FQNNGV. CDR3 length: 13 residues. V dropped 6 bases and J dropped 4; count of bases not matched to a gene: 3.